This TCR beta chain is drawn from a study of CD8+ T cells in alopecia areata. The germline gives CDR1 MGHRA, CDR2 YSYEKL. With 4 bases clipped from V and 1 base from J, the junction kept 3 bases outside the gene matches. CDR3 length equals 14 residues. Comment on this clone: The antigen is not known.

TCR sequencing used cDNA made by reverse transcription of extracted RNA. Method: immunoSEQ multiplex PCR; TCRdb's copy keeps in-frame clones and lacks some. Seen here are about 170,000 clones, roughly 66% observed once, and the top ten hold roughly an eighth. Notes on the study in general: Especially in alopecia totalis/universalis, lesional scalp showed greater clonality than normal scalp did. In patients, TCRs were shared less clearly than in mice, and HLA may possibly be involved.

The clonotype was recovered from a human donor with alopecia areata. The chain couples TRBV4-1 to TRBJ1-2; the match to TRBD1 covers 7 bases. The sample here was CD8+ T cells sorted from blood, taken at week 0. In DNA form, the CDR3 reads TGCGCCAGCAGCCCCAGACAGGGTAACTATGGCTACACCTTC. Amino acid sequence: CASSPRQGNYGYTF.